A selection of T cell receptor beta chains follows, all from one sample in a study of control samples from healthy donors and cancer patients. The repertoire was sequenced with immunoSEQ multiplex PCR; TCRdb's copy has only in-frame clones and lacks some. The sample includes about 200,000 clones. What was sequenced was blood. These receptors came from a woman aged 25 to 39 in good health. The conserved cysteine and the conserved F or W are not part of the CDR3 here. Fields, in order: CDR3 length, V gene, J gene, CDR3 protein.

15	TRBV10-1	TRBJ2-7	ASSELRTSGGRYEQY
13	TRBV3-1/TRBV3-2	TRBJ1-1	ASSPIGVGNTEAF
13	TRBV11-2	TRBJ2-2	ASSLVGSFSGELF
10	TRBV11-2	TRBJ2-2	ASSPRLGELF
12	TRBV6-4	TRBJ2-1	ASSENRRRNEQF
15	TRBV7-3	TRBJ2-3	ASSSTSGLSSTDTQY
12	TRBV4-2	TRBJ1-6	ASSQDGEASPLH
12	TRBV7-7	TRBJ2-5	ASSLAGSQETQY
13	TRBV5-1	TRBJ1-6	ASSLAGSYNSPLH
11	TRBV7-9	TRBJ1-1	ASRPGTGDEAF
11	TRBV28	TRBJ2-7	ASSLYRDNEQY
10	TRBV4-3	TRBJ1-1	ASSKPTGGAF
13	TRBV27	TRBJ2-6	ASSLAGPGANVLT
13	TRBV7-9	TRBJ1-5	ASSLMGGAEEPQH
11	TRBV19	TRBJ2-3	ASRDGPTDTQY
11	TRBV7-9	TRBJ1-2	ASSEDSNYGYT